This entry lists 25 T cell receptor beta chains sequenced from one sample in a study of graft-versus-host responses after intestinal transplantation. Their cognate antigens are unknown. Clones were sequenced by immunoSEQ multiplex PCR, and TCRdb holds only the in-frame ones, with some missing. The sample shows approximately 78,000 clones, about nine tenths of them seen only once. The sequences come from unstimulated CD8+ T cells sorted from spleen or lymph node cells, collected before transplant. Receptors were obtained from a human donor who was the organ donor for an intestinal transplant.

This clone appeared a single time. CDR3 sequence reads: CASSQAGPGTPNEAFF. The CDR3 DNA is TGTGCCAGCAGCCAAGCTGGCCCGGGGACCCCCAATGAAGCTTTCTTT. The V and J genes are TRBV4-2 and TRBJ1-1; a possible D gene is TRBD1 (5 bases). CDR1 is LGHNA and CDR2 is YNFKEQ in the germline V gene. The CDR3 extends over 16 amino acids. Trimming removed 1 base at V and 7 bases at J, with 19 bases between.

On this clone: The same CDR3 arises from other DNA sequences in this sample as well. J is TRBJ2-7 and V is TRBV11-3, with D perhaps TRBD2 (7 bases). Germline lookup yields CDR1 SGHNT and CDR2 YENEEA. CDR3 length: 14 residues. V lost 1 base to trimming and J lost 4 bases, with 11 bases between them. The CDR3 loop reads CASSLAGGSYEQYF. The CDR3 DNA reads TGTGCCAGCAGCTTAGCGGGGGGCTCATACGAGCAGTACTTC.

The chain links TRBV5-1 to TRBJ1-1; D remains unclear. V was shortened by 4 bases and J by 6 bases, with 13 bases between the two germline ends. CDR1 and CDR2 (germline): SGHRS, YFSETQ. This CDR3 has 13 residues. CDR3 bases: TGCGCCAGCAGCCCGCGCCGGGGTCCTGAAGCTTTCTTT. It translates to CASSPRRGPEAFF.

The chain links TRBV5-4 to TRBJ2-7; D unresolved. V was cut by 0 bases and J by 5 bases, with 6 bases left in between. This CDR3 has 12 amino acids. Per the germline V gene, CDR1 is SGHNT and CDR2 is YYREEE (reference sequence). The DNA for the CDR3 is TGTGCCAGCAGCTTGGGGTACGACGAGCAGTACTTC. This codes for CASSLGYDEQYF.

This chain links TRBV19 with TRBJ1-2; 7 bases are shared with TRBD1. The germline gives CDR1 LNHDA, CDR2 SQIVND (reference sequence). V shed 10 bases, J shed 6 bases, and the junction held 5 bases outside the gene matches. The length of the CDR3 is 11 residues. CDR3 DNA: TGTGCCACACCGACAGGGAATGGCTACACCTTC. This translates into CATPTGNGYTF.

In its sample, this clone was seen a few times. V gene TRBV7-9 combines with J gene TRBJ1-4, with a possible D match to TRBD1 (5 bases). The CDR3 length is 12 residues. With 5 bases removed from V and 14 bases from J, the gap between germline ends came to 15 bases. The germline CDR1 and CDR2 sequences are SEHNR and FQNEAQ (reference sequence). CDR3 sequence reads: CASSLTGPGLFF. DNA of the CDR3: TGTGCCAGCAGCCTCACAGGCCCCGGTCTGTTTTTT. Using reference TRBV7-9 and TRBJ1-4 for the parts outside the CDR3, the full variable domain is DTGVSQNPRHKITKRGQNVTFRCDPISEHNRLYWYRQTLGQGPEFLTYFQNEAQLEKSRLLSDRFSAERPKGSFSTLEIQRTEQGDSAMYLCASSLTGPGLFFGSGTQLSVL.

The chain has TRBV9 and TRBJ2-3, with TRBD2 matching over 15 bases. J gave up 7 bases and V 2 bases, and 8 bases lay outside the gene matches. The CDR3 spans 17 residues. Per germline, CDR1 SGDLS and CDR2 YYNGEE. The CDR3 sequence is CASSVGLAGGKQNTQYF. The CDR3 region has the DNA TGTGCCAGCAGCGTGGGACTAGCGGGGGGCAAGCAAAATACGCAGTATTTT.

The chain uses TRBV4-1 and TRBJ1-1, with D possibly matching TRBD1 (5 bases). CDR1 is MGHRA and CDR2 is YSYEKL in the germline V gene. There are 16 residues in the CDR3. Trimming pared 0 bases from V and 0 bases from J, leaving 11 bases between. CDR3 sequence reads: CASSQDSGGLNTEAFF. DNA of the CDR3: TGCGCCAGCAGCCAAGATAGCGGGGGGTTGAACACTGAAGCTTTCTTT.

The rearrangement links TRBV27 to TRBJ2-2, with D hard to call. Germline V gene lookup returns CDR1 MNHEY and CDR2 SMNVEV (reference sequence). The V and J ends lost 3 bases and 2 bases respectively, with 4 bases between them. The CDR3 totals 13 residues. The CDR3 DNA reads TGTGCCAGCAGTTTTACTAACACCGGGGAGCTGTTTTTT. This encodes CASSFTNTGELFF.

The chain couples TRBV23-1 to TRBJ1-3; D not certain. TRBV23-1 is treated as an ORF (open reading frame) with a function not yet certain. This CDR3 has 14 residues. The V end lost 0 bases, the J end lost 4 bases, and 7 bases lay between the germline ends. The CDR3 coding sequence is TGCGCCAGCAGTCAATCTGGAGAGGGAAACACCATATATTTT. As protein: CASSQSGEGNTIYF.

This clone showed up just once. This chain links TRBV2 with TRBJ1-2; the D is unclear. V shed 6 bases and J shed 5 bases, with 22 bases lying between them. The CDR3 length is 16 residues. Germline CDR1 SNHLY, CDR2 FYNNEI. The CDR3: CASRETLSPGEYGYTF. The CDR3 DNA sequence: TGTGCCAGCAGAGAGACACTCTCCCCGGGCGAATATGGCTACACCTTC.

CDR3 in amino acids: CASSGVPSSYNSPLHF. The CDR3 DNA follows: TGTGCCAGCAGTGGGGTTCCGAGCTCCTATAATTCACCCCTCCACTTT. The chain employs TRBV2 and TRBJ1-6, with D uncertain. Germline lookup yields CDR1 SNHLY and CDR2 FYNNEI. Trimming stripped 4 bases from V and 0 bases from J, with 10 bases between. The CDR3 loop spans 16 amino acids.

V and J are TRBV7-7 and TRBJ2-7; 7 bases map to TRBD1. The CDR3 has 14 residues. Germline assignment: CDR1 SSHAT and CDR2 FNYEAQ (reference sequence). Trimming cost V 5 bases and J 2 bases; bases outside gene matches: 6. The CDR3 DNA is TGTGCCAGCAGCCTAGGGACAGATACCTACGAGCAGTACTTC. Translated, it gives CASSLGTDTYEQYF.

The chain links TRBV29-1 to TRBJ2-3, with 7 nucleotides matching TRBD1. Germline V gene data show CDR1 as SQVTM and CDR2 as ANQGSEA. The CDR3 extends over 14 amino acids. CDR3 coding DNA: TGCAGTGTTAACAGGGACAGTCCCATAGATACGCAGTATTTT. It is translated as CSVNRDSPIDTQYF.

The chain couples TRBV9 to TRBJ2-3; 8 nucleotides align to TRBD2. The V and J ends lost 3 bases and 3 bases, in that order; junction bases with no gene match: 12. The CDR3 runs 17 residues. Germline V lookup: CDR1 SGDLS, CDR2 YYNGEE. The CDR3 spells CASSGRESGGRTDTQYF. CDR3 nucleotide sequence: TGTGCCAGCAGCGGTAGGGAGAGCGGGGGTAGGACAGATACGCAGTATTTT.

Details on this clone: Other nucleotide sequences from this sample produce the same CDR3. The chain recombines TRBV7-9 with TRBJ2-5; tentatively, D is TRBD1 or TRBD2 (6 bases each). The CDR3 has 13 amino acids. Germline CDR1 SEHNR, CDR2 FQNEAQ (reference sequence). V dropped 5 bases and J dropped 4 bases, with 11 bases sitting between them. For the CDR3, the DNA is TGTGCCAGCAGCCTGGGGGGCCCAGAGACCCAGTACTTC. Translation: CASSLGGPETQYF.

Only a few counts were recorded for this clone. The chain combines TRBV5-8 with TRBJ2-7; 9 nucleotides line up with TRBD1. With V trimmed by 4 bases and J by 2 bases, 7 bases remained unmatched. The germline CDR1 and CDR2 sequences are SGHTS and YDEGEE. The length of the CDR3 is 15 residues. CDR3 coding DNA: TGTGCCAGCAGCCTCGGGACAGGGATGACCTACGAGCAGTACTTC. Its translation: CASSLGTGMTYEQYF.

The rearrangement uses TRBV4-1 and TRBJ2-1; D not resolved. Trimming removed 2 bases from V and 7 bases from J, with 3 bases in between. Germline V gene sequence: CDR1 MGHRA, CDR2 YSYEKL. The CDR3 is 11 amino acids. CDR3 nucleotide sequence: TGCGCCAGCAGCCAAAGAAATGAGCAGTTCTTC. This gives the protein CASSQRNEQFF.

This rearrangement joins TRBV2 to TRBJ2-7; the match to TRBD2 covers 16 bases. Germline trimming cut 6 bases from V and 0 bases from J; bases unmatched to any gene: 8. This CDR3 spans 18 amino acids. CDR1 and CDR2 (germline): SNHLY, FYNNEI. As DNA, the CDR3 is TGTGCCAGCAGAGGGACTAGCGGGGGGGCCCACCGCTCCTACGAGCAGTACTTC. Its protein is CASRGTSGGAHRSYEQYF.

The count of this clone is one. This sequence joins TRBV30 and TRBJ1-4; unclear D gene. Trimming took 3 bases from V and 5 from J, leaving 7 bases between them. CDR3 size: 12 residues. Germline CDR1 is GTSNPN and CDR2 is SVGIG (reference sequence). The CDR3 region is CAWRAVNEKLFF. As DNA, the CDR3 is TGTGCCTGGAGGGCTGTGAATGAAAAACTGTTTTTT.

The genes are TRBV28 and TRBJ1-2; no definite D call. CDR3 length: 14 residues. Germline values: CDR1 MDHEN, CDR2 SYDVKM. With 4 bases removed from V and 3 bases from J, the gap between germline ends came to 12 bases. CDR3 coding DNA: TGTGCCAGCAGTTCCCCGGGCCTCCACTATGGCTACACCTTC. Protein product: CASSSPGLHYGYTF.

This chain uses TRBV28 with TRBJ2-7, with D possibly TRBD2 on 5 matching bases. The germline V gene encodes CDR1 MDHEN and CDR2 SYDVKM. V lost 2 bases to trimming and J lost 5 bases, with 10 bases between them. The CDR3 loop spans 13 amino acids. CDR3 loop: CASSLDSGDEQYF. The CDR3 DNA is TGTGCCAGCAGTTTAGATTCCGGGGACGAGCAGTACTTC.

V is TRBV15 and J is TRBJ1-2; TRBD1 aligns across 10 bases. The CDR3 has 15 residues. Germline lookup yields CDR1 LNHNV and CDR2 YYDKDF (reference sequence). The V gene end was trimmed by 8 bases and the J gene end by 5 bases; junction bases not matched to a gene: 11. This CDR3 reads CATAPGQGKRYGYTF. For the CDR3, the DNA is TGTGCCACCGCCCCGGGACAGGGGAAGCGGTATGGCTACACCTTC.

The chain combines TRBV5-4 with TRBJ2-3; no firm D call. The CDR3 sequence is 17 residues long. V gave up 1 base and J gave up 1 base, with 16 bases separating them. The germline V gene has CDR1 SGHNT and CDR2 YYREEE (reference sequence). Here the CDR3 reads CASSLPSSRLRTDTQYF. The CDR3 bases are TGTGCCAGCAGCTTGCCGAGTTCGCGGTTACGCACAGATACGCAGTATTTT.

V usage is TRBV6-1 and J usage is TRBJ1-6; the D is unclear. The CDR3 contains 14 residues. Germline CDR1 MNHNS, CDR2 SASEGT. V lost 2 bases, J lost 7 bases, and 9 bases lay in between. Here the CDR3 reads CASSESVENSPLHF. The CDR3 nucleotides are TGTGCCAGCAGTGAATCGGTGGAGAATTCACCCCTCCACTTT.